A selection of T cell receptor beta chains follows, all from one sample in a study of T cell responses to AZD1222 COVID-19 vaccine. Only in-frame clones appear in the TCRdb table, and some are missing; sequencing was by immunoSEQ multiplex PCR. The sample carries 110,000 or so clones, 80% to 90% recorded once. The starting material was peripheral blood, obtained 28 days after the second AZD1222 dose. These TCRs come from an adult who received the AZD1222 COVID-19 vaccine. Each CDR3 is given with its conserved first and last residue. A D gene is named only where the DNA matches it firmly. Only some rows state a clone size, as once, few, many or a class for expanded clones.

j_call: TRBJ2-1; v_call: TRBV7-9; clone_size: once; d_call: TRBD2; cdr3_nt: TGTGCCAGCAGCTCGGCCGGGACTAGCGGAATAAGGCATGAGCAGTTCTTC; cdr3_aa: CASSSAGTSGIRHEQFF
j_call: TRBJ2-3; v_call: TRBV14; clone_size: once; d_call: TRBD2; cdr3_nt: TGTGCCAGCAGCCAAGCACTAGCGGGACCCTTTAGCACAGATACGCAGTATTTT; cdr3_aa: CASSQALAGPFSTDTQYF
j_call: TRBJ1-5; v_call: TRBV19; clone_size: -; d_call: -; cdr3_nt: TGTGCCAGTACCGACAGACCGTATAGCAATCAGCCCCAGCATTTT; cdr3_aa: CASTDRPYSNQPQHF
j_call: TRBJ1-3; v_call: TRBV30; clone_size: -; d_call: -; cdr3_nt: TGTGCCTGGAGTAGCCAGGGGATCCCTGGAAACACCATATATTTT; cdr3_aa: CAWSSQGIPGNTIYF
j_call: TRBJ2-1; v_call: TRBV6-2/TRBV6-3; clone_size: -; d_call: TRBD2; cdr3_nt: TGTGCCAGCAGTCAAGCGGGAGGCTCCTACAATGAGCAGTTCTTC; cdr3_aa: CASSQAGGSYNEQFF
j_call: TRBJ2-1; v_call: TRBV9; clone_size: -; d_call: -; cdr3_nt: TGTGCCAGCAGCGTCAGAGCTGGGTTATACTCCTACAATGAGCAGTTCTTC; cdr3_aa: CASSVRAGLYSYNEQFF
j_call: TRBJ1-4; v_call: TRBV10-2; clone_size: -; d_call: -; cdr3_nt: TGCGCCAGCAGTCTAGATCTCGCAGGGCGTAATGAAAAACTGTTTTTT; cdr3_aa: CASSLDLAGRNEKLFF
j_call: TRBJ2-2; v_call: TRBV7-2; clone_size: -; d_call: -; cdr3_nt: TGTGCCAGCAGCTTAGTACGCAACACCGGGGAGCTGTTTTTT; cdr3_aa: CASSLVRNTGELFF
j_call: TRBJ2-2; v_call: TRBV25-1; clone_size: -; d_call: -; cdr3_nt: TGTGCCAGCAGTGAAGTCAACACCGGGGAGCTGTTTTTT; cdr3_aa: CASSEVNTGELFF
j_call: TRBJ2-1; v_call: TRBV11-3; clone_size: -; d_call: -; cdr3_nt: TGTGCCAGCAGCTTAGACGGGAGAGCTAACAATGAGCAGTTCTTC; cdr3_aa: CASSLDGRANNEQFF
j_call: TRBJ2-7; v_call: TRBV4-1; clone_size: -; d_call: TRBD2; cdr3_nt: TGCGCCAGCAGCCAAGAGGGACTAAACTACGAGCAGTACTTC; cdr3_aa: CASSQEGLNYEQYF
j_call: TRBJ2-7; v_call: TRBV5-1; clone_size: few; d_call: -; cdr3_nt: TGCGCCAGCAGCTTGGTTAGGGATGAGCAGTACTTC; cdr3_aa: CASSLVRDEQYF
j_call: TRBJ1-1; v_call: TRBV4-3; clone_size: -; d_call: -; cdr3_nt: TGCGCCAGCAGCCAAGATTATGAGGGGCCCGAAGCTTTCTTT; cdr3_aa: CASSQDYEGPEAFF
j_call: TRBJ1-2; v_call: TRBV27; clone_size: -; d_call: -; cdr3_nt: TGTGCCAGCAGTTTAAATCCTAACTATGGCTACACCTTC; cdr3_aa: CASSLNPNYGYTF
j_call: TRBJ1-6; v_call: TRBV7-2; clone_size: -; d_call: -; cdr3_nt: TGTGCCAGCAGCTTATTCGACTCAGGCCTCCACTTT; cdr3_aa: CASSLFDSGLHF
j_call: TRBJ1-2; v_call: TRBV14; clone_size: -; d_call: -; cdr3_nt: TGTGCCAGCAGCTCGGGGATCGGCTATGGCTACACCTTC; cdr3_aa: CASSSGIGYGYTF
j_call: TRBJ2-1; v_call: TRBV7-8; clone_size: -; d_call: TRBD2; cdr3_nt: TGTGCCAGCAGGCAAACCGGGACTAGCTACAATGAGCAGTTCTTC; cdr3_aa: CASRQTGTSYNEQFF
j_call: TRBJ2-7; v_call: TRBV2; clone_size: -; d_call: TRBD1; cdr3_nt: TGTGCCAGCAGTGATCTCCAAGACAGGGTGGGGGAGCAGTACTTC; cdr3_aa: CASSDLQDRVGEQYF
j_call: TRBJ1-5; v_call: TRBV21-1; clone_size: few; d_call: -; cdr3_nt: TGTGCCAGCAACCCGCCAGGGGGCTGGCAGCCCCAGCATTTT; cdr3_aa: CASNPPGGWQPQHF
j_call: TRBJ2-3; v_call: TRBV2; clone_size: -; d_call: -; cdr3_nt: TGTGCCAGCATCCTTCTTGACGGGCGGACAGATACGCAGTATTTT; cdr3_aa: CASILLDGRTDTQYF
j_call: TRBJ1-4; v_call: TRBV10-3; clone_size: -; d_call: TRBD1; cdr3_nt: TGTGCCATCGGGACAGGGGGTGTTTCGACTAATGAAAAACTGTTTTTT; cdr3_aa: CAIGTGGVSTNEKLFF
j_call: TRBJ1-2; v_call: TRBV19; clone_size: -; d_call: -; cdr3_nt: TGTGCCAGTAGTCCCGCGGCCTCTTATGGCTACACCTTC; cdr3_aa: CASSPAASYGYTF